The 11 T cell receptor beta chains below come from one sample, sequenced in a study of cytomegalovirus exposure and HLA in healthy donors. In the PCR, 60 Vbeta and 13 Jbeta primers were used. Assay: immunoSEQ multiplex PCR; the TCRdb copy retains only in-frame clones and omits some. This sample carries 150,000 to 180,000 clones, 75% to 85% of them seen once, and the ten largest clones take 4.5% to 7%. Sequencing was done on a sample of PBMCs. The origin of the receptors is a woman in her thirties or forties in good health and CMV-seropositive.

The sample holds a few counts of this clone. The chain recombines TRBV6-4 with TRBJ2-1; possibly TRBD1 for D (5 bases). CDR3 size: 15 residues. Trimming pared 3 bases from V and 3 bases from J, leaving 12 bases between. Germline lookup yields CDR1 MRHNA and CDR2 SNTAGT. DNA of the CDR3: TGTGCCAGCAGTGAAGGTCAGGGCGACTACAATGAGCAGTTCTTC. It encodes CASSEGQGDYNEQFF.

The rearrangement uses TRBV7-2 and TRBJ2-5; TRBD2 matches at 7 bases. From germline, CDR1 is SGHTA and CDR2 FQGNSA. Trimming cost V 2 bases and J 4 bases; bases outside gene matches: 4. The CDR3 covers 14 residues. This CDR3 is CASSLMGGLETQYF. CDR3 DNA: TGTGCCAGCAGCTTAATGGGGGGGTTAGAGACCCAGTACTTC.

The chain couples TRBV6-1 to TRBJ2-7; 10 nucleotides match TRBD1. From germline, CDR1 is MNHNS and CDR2 SASEGT. The CDR3 is 14 residues long. The V gene end was trimmed by 4 bases and the J gene end by 9 bases; junction bases not matched to a gene: 9. CDR3 protein: CASSGGTGVSLQYF. In DNA form, the CDR3 reads TGTGCCAGCAGTGGAGGGACAGGGGTCTCGTTGCAGTACTTC.

On this clone itself: It is unclear where the CDR3 begins or ends on the DNA, so no DNA is shown, and the CDR3 is as TCRdb lists it. V and J are TRBV28 and TRBJ2-2; no check of the table's D call, TRBD1, against the DNA was made. Per the germline V gene, CDR1 is MDHEN and CDR2 is SYDVKM. The CDR3 has 19 residues if both end residues are counted. CDR3 sequence reads: CASSSYFKDRGEDPGSCFF.

This clone appeared a few times. The chain couples TRBV5-1 to TRBJ2-7, with a possible D match to TRBD1 (6 bases). In germline, CDR1 is SGHRS, CDR2 YFSETQ. CDR3 length: 13 amino acids. Trimming removed 4 bases at V and 6 bases at J, with 14 bases between. CDR3 bases: TGCGCCAGCAGCGAACAGGGACGGGGCGAGCAGTACTTC. It encodes CASSEQGRGEQYF.

This chain joins TRBV7-3 and TRBJ2-1, with D possibly being TRBD1 (6 bases). CDR1 and CDR2 from the germline V gene are SGHTA and FQGTGA. The CDR3 length is 13 residues. The V end lost 5 bases, the J end lost 8 bases, and 13 bases lay between the germline ends. The chain's CDR3 is CASSTGYSDEQFF. CDR3 in DNA: TGTGCCAGCAGCACAGGGTACAGCGATGAGCAGTTCTTC.

This sequence joins TRBV28 and TRBJ1-5, with TRBD1 matching 8 bases. V dropped 5 bases and J dropped 4; count of bases not matched to a gene: 7. This CDR3 spans 15 amino acids. Germline-derived CDR1 and CDR2 are MDHEN and SYDVKM. CDR3 nucleotides: TGTGCCAGCAGTGGGACAGGTGGGGTTAATCAGCCCCAGCATTTT. This sequence encodes CASSGTGGVNQPQHF. The whole variable domain, remainder taken from reference TRBV28 and TRBJ1-5, is DVKVTQSSRYLVKRTGEKVFLECVQDMDHENMFWYRQDPGLGLRLIYFSYDVKMKEKGDIPEGYSVSREKKERFSLILESASTNQTSMYLCASSGTGGVNQPQHFGDGTRLSIL.

The table lists this clone with a count of one. The CDR3 here is CASSSMKGARANTEAFF. The CDR3 DNA sequence: TGTGCCAGCAGTTCCATGAAGGGGGCCCGGGCTAACACTGAAGCTTTCTTT. The gene calls are TRBV27 and TRBJ1-1; 7 bases are a match to TRBD1. V was clipped by 4 bases and J by 2 bases; unmatched bases: 13. Germline CDR1 is MNHEY and CDR2 is SMNVEV (reference sequence). The CDR3 runs 17 residues.

This clone was counted once. The chain links TRBV5-4 to TRBJ2-2, with D maybe TRBD1 (6 bases). V was cut by 0 bases and J by 4 bases, with 10 bases left in between. The germline V gene encodes CDR1 SGHNT and CDR2 YYREEE (reference sequence). The CDR3 loop spans 15 amino acids. CDR3 bases: TGTGCCAGCAGCTTGGACAGGGTGTCCACCGGGGAGCTGTTTTTT. It yields the protein CASSLDRVSTGELFF.

This clone has just a few counts. The chain links TRBV5-5 to TRBJ2-7; D is possibly TRBD2 (6 bases). CDR3 length: 15 amino acids. The V and J ends lost 0 bases and 5 bases respectively, with 15 bases between them. Germline V lookup: CDR1 SGHKS, CDR2 YYEKEE (reference sequence). Here the CDR3 DNA reads TGTGCCAGCAGCTTGGGAAGGAGGGCCGGGAACGAGCAGTACTTC. This translates into CASSLGRRAGNEQYF. Filled out from reference TRBV5-5 and TRBJ2-7, the complete variable domain reads DAGVTQSPTHLIKTRGQQVTLRCSPISGHKSVSWYQQVLGQGPQFIFQYYEKEERGRGNFPDRFSARQFPNYSSELNVNALLLGDSALYLCASSLGRRAGNEQYFGPGTRLTVT.

The CDR3 reads CASSPGGAFDYGYTF. CDR3 sequence (DNA): TGTGCCAGCAGTCCAGGGGGCGCATTTGACTATGGCTACACCTTC. The chain combines TRBV28 with TRBJ1-2; 8 bases match TRBD1. V shed 5 bases and J 3 bases; nucleotides not matched to a gene: 8. The germline V gene encodes CDR1 MDHEN and CDR2 SYDVKM. This CDR3 contains 15 residues.